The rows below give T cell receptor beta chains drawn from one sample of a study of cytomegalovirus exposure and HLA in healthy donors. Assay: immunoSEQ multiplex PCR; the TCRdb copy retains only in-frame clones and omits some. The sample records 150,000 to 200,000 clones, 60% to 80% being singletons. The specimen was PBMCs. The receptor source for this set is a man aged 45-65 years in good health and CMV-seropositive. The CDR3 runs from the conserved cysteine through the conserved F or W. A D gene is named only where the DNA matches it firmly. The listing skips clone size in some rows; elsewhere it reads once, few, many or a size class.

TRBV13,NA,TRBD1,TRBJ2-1,TGTGCCAGCAGCCCTCAGTCCGGGACAGGGCCTTGGGATGAGCAGTTCTTC,CASSPQSGTGPWDEQFF
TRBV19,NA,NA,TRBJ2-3,TGTGCCAGTAGTATAGTACACAGCACAGATACGCAGTATTTT,CASSIVHSTDTQYF
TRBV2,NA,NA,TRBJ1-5,TGTGCCAGCAGTGAAGAGGGAGGAATAAGCAATCAGCCCCAGCATTTT,CASSEEGGISNQPQHF
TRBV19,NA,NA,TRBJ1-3,TGTGCCAGTAGACCGCTCGGACAGACGAGCTCTGGAAACACCATATATTTT,CASRPLGQTSSGNTIYF
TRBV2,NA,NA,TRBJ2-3,TGTGCCAGCAGTCCTCCTCATACGCAGTATTTT,CASSPPHTQYF
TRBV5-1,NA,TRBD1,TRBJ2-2,TGCGCCAGCAGCTTGGGACAGGGGTACACCGGGGAGCTGTTTTTT,CASSLGQGYTGELFF
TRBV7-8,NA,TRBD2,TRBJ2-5,TGTGCCAGCAGCTTAGTAGCGGGGGTAAAGGGGGTAGAGACCCAGTACTTC,CASSLVAGVKGVETQYF
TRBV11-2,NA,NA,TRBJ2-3,TGTGCCAGCAGCTCTTCCCCCACAGATACGCAGTATTTT,CASSSSPTDTQYF
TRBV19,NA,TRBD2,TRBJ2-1,TGTGCCAGTAGTATCTGGTTGCGGGGGGGCCGCAATGAGCAGTTCTTC,CASSIWLRGGRNEQFF
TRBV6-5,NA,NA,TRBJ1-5,TGTGCCAGCAGTTACTCGAACAGTCTCAATCAGCCCCAGCATTTT,CASSYSNSLNQPQHF
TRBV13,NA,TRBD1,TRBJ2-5,TGTGCCAGCAGCGCTGGACAGGGCCACCAAGAGACCCAGTACTTC,CASSAGQGHQETQYF
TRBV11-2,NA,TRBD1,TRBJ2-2,TGTGCCAGCAGCTTAGAATTCCAGGGGGCCACCGGGGAGCTGTTTTTT,CASSLEFQGATGELFF
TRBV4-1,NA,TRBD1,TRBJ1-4,TGCGCCAGCAGCCAAGATCGACAGGGCCCCTCTCCTAATGAAAAACTGTTTTTT,CASSQDRQGPSPNEKLFF
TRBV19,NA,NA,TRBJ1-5,TGTGCCAGTAGTATAATCGGCGGGGCCTATAGCAATCAGCCCCAGCATTTT,CASSIIGGAYSNQPQHF
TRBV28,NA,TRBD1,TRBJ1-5,TGTGCCAGCAGTTCAGGACAGGGACAAGGTTATCAGCCCCAGCATTTT,CASSSGQGQGYQPQHF
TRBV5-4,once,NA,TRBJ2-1,TGTGCCAGCAGCTTGGCCCTAGAATACAATGAGCAGTTCTTC,CASSLALEYNEQFF
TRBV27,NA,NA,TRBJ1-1,TGTGCCAGCATCTCCGGGGGTCTCGACACTGAAGCTTTCTTT,CASISGGLDTEAFF
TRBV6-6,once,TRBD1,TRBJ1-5,TGTGCCAGCAAGGGTGGCACAGGGGATCAGCCCCAGCATTTT,CASKGGTGDQPQHF
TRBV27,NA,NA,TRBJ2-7,TGTGCCAGCAGGGGTAGGGGGGGGTACGAGCAGTACTTC,CASRGRGGYEQYF
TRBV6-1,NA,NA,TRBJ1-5,TGTGCCAGCAGTGCCCACAGGGCAGATCAGCCCCAGCATTTT,CASSAHRADQPQHF
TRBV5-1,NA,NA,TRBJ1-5,TGCGCCAGCAGCTTGGCCAGGGGAAATCAGCCCCAGCATTTT,CASSLARGNQPQHF
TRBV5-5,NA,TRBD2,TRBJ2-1,TGTGCCAGCAGCTTGTTGGGGGGACTAAATACCTACAATGAGCAGCTCTTC,CASSLLGGLNTYNEQLF
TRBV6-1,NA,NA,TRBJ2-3,TGTGCCAGCAGTGAAGACTACGGCACAGATACGCAGTATTTT,CASSEDYGTDTQYF
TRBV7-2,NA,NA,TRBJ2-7,TGTGCCAGCAGCTTACGTGACGGCAGGGAATACGAGCAGTACTTC,CASSLRDGREYEQYF
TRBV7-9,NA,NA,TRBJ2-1,TGTGCCAGCAGCCCCGACAGTAACAATGAGCAGTTCTTC,CASSPDSNNEQFF
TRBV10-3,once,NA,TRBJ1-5,TGTGCCATCAGTGAGGGCACCAATCAGCCCCAGCATTTT,CAISEGTNQPQHF
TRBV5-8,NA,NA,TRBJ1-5,TGTGCCAGCAGCCCGAGGCGGGTCCAGAATCAGCCCCAGCATTTT,CASSPRRVQNQPQHF
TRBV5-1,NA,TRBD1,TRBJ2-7,TGCGCCAGCAGACTTGCGTACAGGGGAGAACACTACGAGCAGTACTTC,CASRLAYRGEHYEQYF
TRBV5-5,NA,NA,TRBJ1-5,TGTGCCAGCAGCTTGTCCACCTTAACAGGGAATCAGCCCCAGCATTTT,CASSLSTLTGNQPQHF
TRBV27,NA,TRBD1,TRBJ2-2,TGTGCCAGCAGTCCGGGACAGGGGACCGGGGAGCTGTTTTTT,CASSPGQGTGELFF
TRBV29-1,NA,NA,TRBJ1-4,TGCAGCGTTGAAGACCGTGCAACTAATGAAAAACTGTTTTTT,CSVEDRATNEKLFF
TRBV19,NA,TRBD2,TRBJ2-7,TGTGCCAGTAGTCCCAAGGTCGGGGGGAGCGACGAGCAGTACTTC,CASSPKVGGSDEQYF
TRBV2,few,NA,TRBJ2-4,TGTGCCAGCAGTCAGGATTTGACCAAAAACATTCAGTACTTC,CASSQDLTKNIQYF
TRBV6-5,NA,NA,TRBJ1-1,TGTGCCACCCGGGGAGAGGGTGGAATGACTGAAGCTTTCTTT,CATRGEGGMTEAFF
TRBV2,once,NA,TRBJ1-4,TGTGCCAGCAGGGCTCAGGATTGGGAAAAACTGTTTTTT,CASRAQDWEKLFF
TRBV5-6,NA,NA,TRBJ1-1,TGTGCCAGCAGCTTGGCACGGGATAACACTGAAGCTTTCTTT,CASSLARDNTEAFF
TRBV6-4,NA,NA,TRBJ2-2,TGTGCCAGTCGCGAGGGTGGGGATACCGGGGAGCTGTTTTTT,CASREGGDTGELFF
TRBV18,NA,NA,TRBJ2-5,TGTGCCAGCTCACCAGGGGAAGGAGGGCAAGAGACCCAGTACTTC,CASSPGEGGQETQYF
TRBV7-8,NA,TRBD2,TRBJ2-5,TGTGCCAGCAGCTTAGGTAGACTAGCGGTCCAAGAGACCCAGTACTTC,CASSLGRLAVQETQYF
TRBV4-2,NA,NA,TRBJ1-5,TGTGCCAGCAGCCAAGATTTATCAGGTACCGATCAGCCCCAGCATTTT,CASSQDLSGTDQPQHF
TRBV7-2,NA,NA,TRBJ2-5,TGTGCCAGCAGCCTATATGGGGGAAGGGCAGGGGCTTGGATGGAGACCCAGTACTTC,CASSLYGGRAGAWMETQYF
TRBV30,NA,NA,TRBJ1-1,TGTGCCCGGAGTGTCCGGAGGGGCACTGAAGCCTTCTTT,CARSVRRGTEAFF
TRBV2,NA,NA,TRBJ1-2,TGTGCCAGCAAACCACTACAGGAGGGCTATGGCTACACCTTC,CASKPLQEGYGYTF
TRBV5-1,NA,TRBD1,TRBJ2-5,TGCGCCAGCAGCTTGCGACAGGGGCAAGAGACCCAGTACTTC,CASSLRQGQETQYF
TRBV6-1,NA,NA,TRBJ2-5,TGTGCCAGCAGTGAAGTTATTCAGGTCGCTACGACCCAGTACTTC,CASSEVIQVATTQYF